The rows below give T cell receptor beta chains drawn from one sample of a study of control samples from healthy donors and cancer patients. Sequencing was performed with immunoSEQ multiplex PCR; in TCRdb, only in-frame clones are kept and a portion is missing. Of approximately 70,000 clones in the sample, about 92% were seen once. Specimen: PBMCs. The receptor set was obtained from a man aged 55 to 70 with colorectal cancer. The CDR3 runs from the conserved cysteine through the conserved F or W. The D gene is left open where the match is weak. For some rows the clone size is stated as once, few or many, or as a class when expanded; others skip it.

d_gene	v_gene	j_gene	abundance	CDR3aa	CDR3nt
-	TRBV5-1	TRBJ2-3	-	CASSLDGGALADTQYF	TGCGCCAGCAGCTTGGATGGGGGGGCGTTGGCAGATACGCAGTATTTT
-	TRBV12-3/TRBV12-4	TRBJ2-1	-	CATGADYNEQFF	TGTGCCACCGGAGCGGACTACAATGAGCAGTTCTTC
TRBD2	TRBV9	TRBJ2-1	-	CASSVGPGGSYNEQFF	TGTGCCAGCAGCGTAGGCCCGGGGGGCTCCTACAATGAGCAGTTCTTC
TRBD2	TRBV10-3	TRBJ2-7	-	CAIRAAGDAYEQYF	TGTGCCATCAGGGCAGCGGGGGACGCCTACGAGCAGTACTTC
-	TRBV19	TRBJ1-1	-	CASSMKWQGTEAFF	TGTGCCAGTAGTATGAAATGGCAGGGCACTGAAGCTTTCTTT
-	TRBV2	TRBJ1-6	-	CASRPAGRGYNSPLHF	TGTGCCAGCAGGCCAGCCGGGCGGGGCTATAATTCACCCCTCCACTTT
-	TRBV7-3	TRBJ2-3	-	CASSRAGAPTDTQYF	TGTGCCAGCAGCCGGGCGGGGGCGCCGACAGATACGCAGTATTTT
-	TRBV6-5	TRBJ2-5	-	CASREYQETQYF	TGTGCCAGCAGGGAGTACCAAGAGACCCAGTACTTC
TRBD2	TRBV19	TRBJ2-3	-	CASSQSLAGPTDTQYF	TGTGCCAGTTCCCAGTCACTAGCGGGGCCCACAGATACGCAGTATTTT
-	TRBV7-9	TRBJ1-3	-	CASSPLGGSSLTIYF	TGTGCCAGCAGCCCCCTGGGAGGATCCAGCTTGACCATATATTTT
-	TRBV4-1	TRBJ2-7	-	CASSRFEGSSYEQYF	TGCGCCAGCAGCCGATTCGAGGGGAGCTCCTACGAGCAGTACTTC
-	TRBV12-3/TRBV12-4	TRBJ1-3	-	CASSFHLQGTIYF	TGTGCCAGCAGTTTCCACCTACAGGGAACCATATATTTT
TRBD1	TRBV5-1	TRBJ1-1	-	CASSLRLGTGGGSTEAFF	TGCGCCAGCAGCTTGCGTTTGGGGACAGGGGGCGGGAGCACTGAAGCTTTCTTT
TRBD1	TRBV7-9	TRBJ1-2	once	CASSSWTGGSGYTF	TGTGCCAGCAGCTCCTGGACAGGGGGCAGTGGCTACACCTTC
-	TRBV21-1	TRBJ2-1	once	CASSKGRVAGAYNEQFF	TGTGCCAGCAGCAAAGGGAGGGTAGCGGGAGCCTACAATGAGCAGTTCTTC